Listed here are 2 T cell receptor beta chains from one sample, sequenced in a study of OX40 agonist ivuxolimab in advanced cancers. Libraries were built with the immunoSEQ multiplex PCR assay. The source is immuneACCESS, and TCRdb retained only in-frame sequences with V and J called. Part of the clones is not carried over; for the studies checked, unresolved V genes explain less than half of this, and the remainder is unexplained. The sample contains roughly 75,000 clones, approximately 82% of them found a single time. Around 0.8% of the sample is taken by the ten largest. The sequencing here drew on CD4+ or CD8+ T cells sorted from blood, taken in a trial of the OX40 agonist ivuxolimab. All receptors derive from an adult with an advanced solid tumor such as melanoma, head and neck, liver or kidney cancer.

The gene calls are TRBV10-3 and TRBJ2-1, with 15 positions matching TRBD2. The germline V gene encodes CDR1 ENHRY and CDR2 SYGVKD. The CDR3 runs to 19 residues. Germline trimming cut 3 bases from V and 7 bases from J; bases unmatched to any gene: 13. CDR3 sequence: CAISEYLGLAGGGGNEQFF. The CDR3 bases are TGTGCCATCAGTGAATATCTCGGACTAGCGGGAGGGGGAGGGAATGAGCAGTTCTTC.

This clone was seen a few times. The chain employs TRBV28 and TRBJ1-6; D remains ambiguous. This CDR3 comprises 12 residues. The V end lost 6 bases, the J end lost 9 bases, and 9 bases lay between the germline ends. The germline V gene encodes CDR1 MDHEN and CDR2 SYDVKM. CDR3 sequence: CASRTGISPLHF. The CDR3 coding sequence is TGTGCCAGCAGAACGGGCATTTCACCCCTCCACTTT.